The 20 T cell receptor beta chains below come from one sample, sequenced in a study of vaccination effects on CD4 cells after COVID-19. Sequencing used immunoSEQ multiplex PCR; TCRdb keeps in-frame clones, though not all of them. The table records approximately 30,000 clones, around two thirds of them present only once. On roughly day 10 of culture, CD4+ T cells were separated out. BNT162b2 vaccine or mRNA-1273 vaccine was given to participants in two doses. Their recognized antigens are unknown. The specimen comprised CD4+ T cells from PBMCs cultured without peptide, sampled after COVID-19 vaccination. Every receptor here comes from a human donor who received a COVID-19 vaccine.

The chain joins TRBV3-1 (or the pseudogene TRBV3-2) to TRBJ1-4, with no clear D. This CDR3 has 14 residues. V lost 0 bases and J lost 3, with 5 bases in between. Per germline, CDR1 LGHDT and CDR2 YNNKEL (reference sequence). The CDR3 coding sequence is TGTGCCAGCAGCCAAGATGCCGCTAATGAAAAACTGTTTTTT. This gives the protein CASSQDAANEKLFF.

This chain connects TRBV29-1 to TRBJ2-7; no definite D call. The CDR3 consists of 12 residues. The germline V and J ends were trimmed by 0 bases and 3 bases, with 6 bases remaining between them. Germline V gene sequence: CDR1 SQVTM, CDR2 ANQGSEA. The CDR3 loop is CSVEDGSYEQYF. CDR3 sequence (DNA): TGCAGCGTTGAAGATGGCAGCTACGAGCAGTACTTC.

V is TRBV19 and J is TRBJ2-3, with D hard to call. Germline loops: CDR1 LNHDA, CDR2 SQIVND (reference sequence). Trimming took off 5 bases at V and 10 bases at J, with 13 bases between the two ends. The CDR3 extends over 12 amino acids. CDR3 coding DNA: TGTGCCAGTAGTTCCAGCCCCAGTCCGCAGTATTTT. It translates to CASSSSPSPQYF. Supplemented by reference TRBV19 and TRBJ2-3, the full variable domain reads DGGITQSPKYLFRKEGQNVTLSCEQNLNHDAMYWYRQDPGQGLRLIYYSQIVNDFQKGDIAEGYSVSREKKESFPLTVTSAQKNPTAFYLCASSSSPSPQYFGPGTRLTVL.

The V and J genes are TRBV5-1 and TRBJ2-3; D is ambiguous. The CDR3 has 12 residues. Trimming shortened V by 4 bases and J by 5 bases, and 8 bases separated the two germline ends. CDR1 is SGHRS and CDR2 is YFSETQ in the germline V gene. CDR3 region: CASSLDGDTQYF. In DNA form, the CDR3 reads TGCGCCAGCAGCCTCGACGGAGATACGCAGTATTTT.

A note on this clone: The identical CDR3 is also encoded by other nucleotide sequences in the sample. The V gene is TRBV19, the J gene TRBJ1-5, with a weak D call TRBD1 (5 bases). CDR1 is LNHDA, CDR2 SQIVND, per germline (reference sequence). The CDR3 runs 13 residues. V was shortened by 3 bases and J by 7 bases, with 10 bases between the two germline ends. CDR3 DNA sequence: TGTGCCAGTAGTATCGCAGGGAACCAGCCCCAGCATTTT. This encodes CASSIAGNQPQHF.

The CDR3 DNA sequence: TGTGCCAGCAGCTTCCGGGCAGGGGGTTTGACTTATGGCTACACCTTC. Translated: CASSFRAGGLTYGYTF. V and J are TRBV7-2 and TRBJ1-2, with TRBD1 matching 7 bases. Germline-derived CDR1 and CDR2 are SGHTA and FQGNSA. This CDR3 is 16 amino acids long. Germline trimming cut 3 bases from V and 5 bases from J; bases unmatched to any gene: 12.

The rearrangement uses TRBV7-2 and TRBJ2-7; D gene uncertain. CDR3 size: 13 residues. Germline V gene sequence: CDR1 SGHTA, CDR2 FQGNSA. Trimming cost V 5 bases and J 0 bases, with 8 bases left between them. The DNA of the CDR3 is TGTGCCAGCAGCCAGAGGAGCTCCTACGAGCAGTACTTC. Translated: CASSQRSSYEQYF.

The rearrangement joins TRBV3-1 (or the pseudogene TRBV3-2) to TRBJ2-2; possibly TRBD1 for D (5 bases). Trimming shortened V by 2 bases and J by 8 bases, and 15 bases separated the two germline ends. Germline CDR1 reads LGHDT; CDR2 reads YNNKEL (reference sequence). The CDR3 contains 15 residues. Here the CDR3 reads CASSQYTRAAGELFF. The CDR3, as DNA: TGTGCCAGCAGCCAATATACCAGGGCCGCGGGGGAGCTGTTTTTT.

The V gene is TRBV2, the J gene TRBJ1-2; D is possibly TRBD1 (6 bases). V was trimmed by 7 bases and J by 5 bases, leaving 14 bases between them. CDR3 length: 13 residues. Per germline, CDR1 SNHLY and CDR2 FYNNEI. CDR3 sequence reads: CASKYRGDYGYTF. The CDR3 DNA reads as TGTGCCAGCAAGTATAGGGGGGATTATGGCTACACCTTC.

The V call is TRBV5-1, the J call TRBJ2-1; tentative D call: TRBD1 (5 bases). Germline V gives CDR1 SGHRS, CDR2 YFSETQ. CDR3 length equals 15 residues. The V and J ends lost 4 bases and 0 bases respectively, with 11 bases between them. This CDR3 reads CASSKEQASYNEQFF. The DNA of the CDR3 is TGCGCCAGCAGCAAGGAACAGGCCTCCTACAATGAGCAGTTCTTC.

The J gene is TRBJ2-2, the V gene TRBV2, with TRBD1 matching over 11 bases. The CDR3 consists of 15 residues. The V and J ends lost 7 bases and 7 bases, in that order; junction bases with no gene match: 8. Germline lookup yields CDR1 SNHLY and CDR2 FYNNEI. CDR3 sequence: CASNRDRGSIGELFF. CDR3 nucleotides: TGTGCCAGCAACCGGGACAGGGGGTCAATCGGGGAGCTGTTTTTT.

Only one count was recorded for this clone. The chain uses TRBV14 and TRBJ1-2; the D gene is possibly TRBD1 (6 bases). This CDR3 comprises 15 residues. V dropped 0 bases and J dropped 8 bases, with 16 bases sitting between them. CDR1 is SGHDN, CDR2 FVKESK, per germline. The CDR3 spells CASSQDRTADSGYTF. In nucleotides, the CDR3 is TGTGCCAGCAGCCAAGATCGGACAGCCGATTCGGGCTACACCTTC.

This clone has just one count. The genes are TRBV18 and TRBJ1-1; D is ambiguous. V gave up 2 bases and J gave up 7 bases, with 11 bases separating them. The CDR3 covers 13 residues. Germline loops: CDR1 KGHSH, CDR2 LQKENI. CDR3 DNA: TGTGCCAGCTCACCATCCGATACCCGTGAAGCTTTCTTT. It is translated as CASSPSDTREAFF.

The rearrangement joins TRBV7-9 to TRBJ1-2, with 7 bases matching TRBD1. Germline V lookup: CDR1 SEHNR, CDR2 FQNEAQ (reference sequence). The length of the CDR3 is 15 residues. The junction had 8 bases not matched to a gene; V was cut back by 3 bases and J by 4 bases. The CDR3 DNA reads TGTGCCAGCAGCTTTGAGACAGGGTTGGGCTATGGCTACACCTTC. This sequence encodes CASSFETGLGYGYTF.

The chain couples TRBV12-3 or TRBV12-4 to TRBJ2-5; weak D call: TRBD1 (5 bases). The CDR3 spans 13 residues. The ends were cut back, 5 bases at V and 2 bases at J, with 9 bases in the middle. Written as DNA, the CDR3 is TGTGCCAGCAGTATGGGGCAACAAGAGACCCAGTACTTC. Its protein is CASSMGQQETQYF.

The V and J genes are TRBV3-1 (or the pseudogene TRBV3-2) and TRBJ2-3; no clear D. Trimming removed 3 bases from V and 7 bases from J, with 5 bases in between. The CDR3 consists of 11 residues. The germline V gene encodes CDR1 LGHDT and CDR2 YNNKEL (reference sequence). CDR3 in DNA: TGTGCCAGCAGCCACGGGTATACGCAGTATTTT. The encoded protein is CASSHGYTQYF.

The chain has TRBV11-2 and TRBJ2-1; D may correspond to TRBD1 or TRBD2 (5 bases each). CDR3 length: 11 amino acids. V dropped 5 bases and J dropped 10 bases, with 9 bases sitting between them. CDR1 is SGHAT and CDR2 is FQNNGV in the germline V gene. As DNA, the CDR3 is TGTGCCAGCAGCCAGAGGGGAGAGCAGTTCTTC. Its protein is CASSQRGEQFF. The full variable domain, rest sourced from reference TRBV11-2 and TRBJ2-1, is EAGVAQSPRYKIIEKRQSVAFWCNPISGHATLYWYQQILGQGPKLLIQFQNNGVVDDSQLPKDRFSAERLKGVDSTLKIQPAKLEDSAVYLCASSQRGEQFFGPGTRLTVL.

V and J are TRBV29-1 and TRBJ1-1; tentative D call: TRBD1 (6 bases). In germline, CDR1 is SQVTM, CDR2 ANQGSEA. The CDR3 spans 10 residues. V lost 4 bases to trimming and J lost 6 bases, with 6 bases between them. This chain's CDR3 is CSVGTAEAFF. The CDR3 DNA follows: TGCAGCGTTGGGACAGCTGAAGCTTTCTTT.

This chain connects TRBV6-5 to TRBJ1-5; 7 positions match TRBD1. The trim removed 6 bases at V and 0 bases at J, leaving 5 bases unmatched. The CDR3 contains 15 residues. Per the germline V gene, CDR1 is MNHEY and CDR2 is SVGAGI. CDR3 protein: CASRRGGNSNQPQHF. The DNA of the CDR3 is TGTGCCAGCAGGAGAGGGGGCAATAGCAATCAGCCCCAGCATTTT.

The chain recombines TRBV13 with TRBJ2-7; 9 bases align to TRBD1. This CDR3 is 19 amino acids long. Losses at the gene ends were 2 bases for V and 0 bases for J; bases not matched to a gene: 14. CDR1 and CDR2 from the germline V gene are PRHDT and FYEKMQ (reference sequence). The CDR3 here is CASSLYNFLDRGSSYEQYF. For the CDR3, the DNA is TGTGCCAGCAGCTTATATAACTTTTTGGACAGGGGCAGCTCCTACGAGCAGTACTTC.